This TCR beta chain appears in the sequencing data of a study of control samples from healthy donors and cancer patients. Repertoires were generated with immunoSEQ multiplex PCR, while TCRdb's copy carries only in-frame clones and drops some. The table shows 40,000 to 55,000 clones, with roughly nine tenths occurring only once. V gave up 3 bases and J gave up 7 bases; unmatched junction bases: 5. Germline lookup yields CDR1 MNHEY and CDR2 SMNVEV (reference sequence). This CDR3 has 15 amino acids. V gene TRBV27 combines with J gene TRBJ2-2; 10 positions match TRBD2. The sample was PBMCs. The sequence was obtained from a man aged 40-50 years with colorectal cancer. The CDR3 sequence is CASSFLAGAIGELFF. The CDR3 DNA is TGTGCCAGCAGTTTCCTAGCGGGAGCTATCGGGGAGCTGTTTTTT.